Presented here are 11 T cell receptor beta chains from one specimen sequenced in a study of cytomegalovirus exposure and HLA in healthy donors. This table comes from immunoSEQ multiplex PCR, and its TCRdb copy is limited to in-frame clones, with some not included. The table has 200,000 to 300,000 clones, roughly 87% seen once. Sequenced: PBMCs. The receptor source for this set is a woman aged 25 to 45 in good health and CMV-seronegative.

CDR3 coding DNA: TGTGCCAGCAGTTACGGTATCGGGGGCGCAGATACGCAGTATTTT. Translation gives CASSYGIGGADTQYF. This chain connects TRBV6-6 to TRBJ2-3; D might be TRBD1 or TRBD2, each matching 6 bases. Germline V gene sequence: CDR1 MNHNY, CDR2 SVGAGI (reference sequence). CDR3 size: 15 residues. With 2 bases removed from V and 4 bases from J, the gap between germline ends came to 13 bases.

This clone was detected ten times or more. The CDR3 region is CASSSSGDGYEQYF. As DNA, the CDR3 is TGCGCCAGCAGCTCGTCGGGGGATGGCTACGAGCAGTACTTC. This sequence joins TRBV5-1 and TRBJ2-7; D is possibly TRBD2 (6 bases). CDR1 and CDR2 (germline): SGHRS, YFSETQ. CDR3 length equals 14 residues. Trimming took 3 bases from V and 3 from J, leaving 13 bases between them. Supplemented by reference TRBV5-1 and TRBJ2-7, the full variable domain reads KAGVTQTPRYLIKTRGQQVTLSCSPISGHRSVSWYQQTPGQGLQFLFEYFSETQRNKGNFPGRFSGRQFSNSRSEMNVSTLELGDSALYLCASSSSGDGYEQYFGPGTRLTVT.

This clone has only one observation. CDR3 coding DNA: TGTGCCAGCAGAGGGACCGACAGGGGACCCTACGAGCAGTACTTC. This translates into CASRGTDRGPYEQYF. V and J are TRBV28 and TRBJ2-7; 8 bases map to TRBD1. CDR1 and CDR2 (germline): MDHEN, SYDVKM. The V segment lost 6 bases and the J segment 2 bases; nucleotides outside the gene matches: 9. The CDR3 extends over 15 amino acids. Combining the CDR3 with reference TRBV28 and TRBJ2-7 gives the whole variable domain DVKVTQSSRYLVKRTGEKVFLECVQDMDHENMFWYRQDPGLGLRLIYFSYDVKMKEKGDIPEGYSVSREKKERFSLILESASTNQTSMYLCASRGTDRGPYEQYFGPGTRLTVT.

V and J are TRBV2 and TRBJ2-6; D gene uncertain. Germline loops: CDR1 SNHLY, CDR2 FYNNEI. V was trimmed by 5 bases and J by 2 bases, leaving 10 bases between them. This CDR3 spans 15 amino acids. CDR3 residues: CASSQGRAGANVLTF. Written as DNA, the CDR3 is TGTGCCAGCAGTCAAGGACGTGCTGGGGCCAACGTCCTGACTTTC.

The J gene is TRBJ2-3, the V gene TRBV11-2; TRBD2 is a possible D gene (5 bases). The CDR3 length is 12 residues. Germline V gives CDR1 SGHAT, CDR2 FQNNGV. Trimming shortened V by 5 bases and J by 8 bases, and 11 bases separated the two germline ends. CDR3 region: CASSMSEATQYF. In nucleotides, the CDR3 is TGTGCCAGCAGCATGTCGGAGGCTACGCAGTATTTT.

The rearrangement links TRBV28 to TRBJ1-5; D might be TRBD1 (6 bases). CDR1 and CDR2 from the germline V gene are MDHEN and SYDVKM. The CDR3 contains 17 residues. The V gene lost 3 bases and the J gene lost 0 bases, with 15 bases spanning the gap. The CDR3 loop reads CASSFEGGGYSNQPQHF. The CDR3 bases are TGTGCCAGCAGTTTTGAGGGGGGCGGATATAGCAATCAGCCCCAGCATTTT.

This clone has just one count. The chain combines TRBV6-1 with TRBJ1-2; TRBD1 agrees at 9 bases. Per the germline V gene, CDR1 is MNHNS and CDR2 is SASEGT. Trimming at V came to 2 bases and at J to 2 bases, leaving 9 bases not matched to a gene. CDR3 length: 17 residues. Here the CDR3 reads CASSEWDREVINYGYTF. CDR3 coding DNA: TGTGCCAGCAGTGAATGGGACAGGGAAGTCATCAACTATGGCTACACCTTC.

The V and J genes are TRBV28 and TRBJ1-4, with TRBD1 matching 8 bases. The length of the CDR3 is 12 residues. J was trimmed by 6 bases and V by 10 bases; bases with no gene match: 4. Germline V CDR1 and CDR2: MDHEN, SYDVKM. The CDR3 protein is CATGGSYEKLFF. Here the CDR3 DNA reads TGTGCCACAGGGGGCTCGTATGAAAAACTGTTTTTT.

The chain uses TRBV6-6 and TRBJ1-3; D may be TRBD1 (5 bases). The CDR3 covers 15 residues. V gave up 0 bases and J gave up 7 bases, with 13 bases separating them. Germline CDR1 reads MNHNY; CDR2 reads SVGAGI (reference sequence). CDR3 sequence: CASSYSGTRFNTIYF. The CDR3 DNA follows: TGTGCCAGCAGTTACTCCGGGACGAGATTTAACACCATATATTTT.

This chain joins TRBV2 and TRBJ2-3, with TRBD2 as a possible D gene (5 bases). With 6 bases removed from V and 5 bases from J, the gap between germline ends came to 18 bases. This CDR3 spans 15 amino acids. Per the germline V gene, CDR1 is SNHLY and CDR2 is FYNNEI. The CDR3 sequence: CASRRYEGVGDTQYF. As DNA, the CDR3 is TGTGCCAGCAGACGATACGAGGGAGTGGGAGATACGCAGTATTTT.

This chain connects TRBV2 to TRBJ2-2; possible D gene TRBD1, 6 bases. Trimming removed 3 bases from V and 8 bases from J, with 13 bases in between. CDR3 length: 14 amino acids. Germline assignment: CDR1 SNHLY and CDR2 FYNNEI. CDR3 nucleotides: TGTGCCAGCAGTGACGCAGGGGCTCGGGGGGAGCTGTTTTTT. Encoded protein: CASSDAGARGELFF.